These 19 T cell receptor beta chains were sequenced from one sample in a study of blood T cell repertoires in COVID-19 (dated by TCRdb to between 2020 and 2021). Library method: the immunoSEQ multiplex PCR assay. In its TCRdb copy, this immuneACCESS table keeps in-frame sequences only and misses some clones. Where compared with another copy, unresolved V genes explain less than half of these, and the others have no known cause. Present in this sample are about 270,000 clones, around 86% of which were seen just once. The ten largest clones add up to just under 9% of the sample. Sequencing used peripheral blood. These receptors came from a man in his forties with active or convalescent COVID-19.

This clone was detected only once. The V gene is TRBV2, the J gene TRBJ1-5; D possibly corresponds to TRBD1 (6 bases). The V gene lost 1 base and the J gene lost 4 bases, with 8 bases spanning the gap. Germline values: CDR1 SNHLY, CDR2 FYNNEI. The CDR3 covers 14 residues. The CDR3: CASSEVQGNQPQHF. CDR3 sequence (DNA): TGTGCCAGCAGTGAAGTGCAGGGGAATCAGCCCCAGCATTTT.

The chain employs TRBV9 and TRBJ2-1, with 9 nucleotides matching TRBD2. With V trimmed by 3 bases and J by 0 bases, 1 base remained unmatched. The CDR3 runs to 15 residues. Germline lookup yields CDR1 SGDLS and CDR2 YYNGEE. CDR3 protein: CASSGSGSSYNEQFF. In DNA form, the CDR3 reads TGTGCCAGCAGCGGTAGCGGGAGCTCCTACAATGAGCAGTTCTTC.

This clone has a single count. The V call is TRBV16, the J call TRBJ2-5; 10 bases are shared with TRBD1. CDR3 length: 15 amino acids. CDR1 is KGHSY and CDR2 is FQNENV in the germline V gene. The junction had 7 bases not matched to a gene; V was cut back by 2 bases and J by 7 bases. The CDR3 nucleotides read TGTGCCAGCAGCCAAGGGGGACAGGGGCGTCCGACCCAGTACTTC. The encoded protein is CASSQGGQGRPTQYF. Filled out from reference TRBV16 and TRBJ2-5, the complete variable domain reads GEEVAQTPKHLVRGEGQKAKLYCAPIKGHSYVFWYQQVLKNEFKFLISFQNENVFDETGMPKERFSAKCLPNSPCSLEIQATKLEDSAVYFCASSQGGQGRPTQYFGPGTRLLVL.

The CDR3 sequence: CASSRQGLGSTDTQYF. CDR3 DNA: TGTGCCAGCAGCCGACAGGGGCTTGGGTCCACAGATACGCAGTATTTT. This chain links TRBV7-3 with TRBJ2-3; 8 nucleotides align to TRBD1. Looked up from germline, CDR1 is SGHTA and CDR2 is FQGTGA. With 5 bases clipped from V and 2 bases from J, the junction kept 9 bases outside the gene matches. The CDR3 consists of 16 residues.

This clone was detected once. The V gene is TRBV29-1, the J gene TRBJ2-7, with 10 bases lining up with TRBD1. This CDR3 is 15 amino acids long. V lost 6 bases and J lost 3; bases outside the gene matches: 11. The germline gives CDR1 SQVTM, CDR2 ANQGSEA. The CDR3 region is CSVTEIRDRGYEQYF. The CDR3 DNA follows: TGCAGCGTAACTGAGATCCGGGACAGGGGCTACGAGCAGTACTTC.

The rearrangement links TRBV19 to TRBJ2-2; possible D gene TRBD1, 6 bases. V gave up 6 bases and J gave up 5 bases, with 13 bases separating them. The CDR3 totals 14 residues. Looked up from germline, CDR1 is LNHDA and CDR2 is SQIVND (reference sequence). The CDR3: CASRSRGETGELFF. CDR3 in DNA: TGTGCCAGTAGGAGCAGGGGAGAAACCGGGGAGCTGTTTTTT.

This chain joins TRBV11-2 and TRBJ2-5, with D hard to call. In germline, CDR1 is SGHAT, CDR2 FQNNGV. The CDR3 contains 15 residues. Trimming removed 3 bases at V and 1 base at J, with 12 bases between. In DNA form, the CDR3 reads TGTGCCAGCAGCTTTGGTCTGGGCCCCCAAGAGACCCAGTACTTC. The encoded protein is CASSFGLGPQETQYF.

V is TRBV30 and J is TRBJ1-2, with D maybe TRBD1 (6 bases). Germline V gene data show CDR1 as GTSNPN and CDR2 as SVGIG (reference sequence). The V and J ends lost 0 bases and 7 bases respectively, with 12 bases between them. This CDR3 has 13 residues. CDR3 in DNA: TGTGCCTGGAGTGTCAGGGGTTTTAGTGGCTACACCTTC. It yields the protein CAWSVRGFSGYTF.

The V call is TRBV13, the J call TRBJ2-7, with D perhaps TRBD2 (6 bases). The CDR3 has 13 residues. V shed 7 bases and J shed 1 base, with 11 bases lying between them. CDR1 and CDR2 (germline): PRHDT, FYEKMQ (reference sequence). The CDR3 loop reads CASTLRGSYEQYF. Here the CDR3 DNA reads TGTGCCAGCACCCTCCGGGGGTCCTACGAGCAGTACTTC.

In DNA form, the CDR3 reads TGTGCCAGCAGCCCGGGACAGGGGCAAGAGACCCAGTACTTC. It is translated as CASSPGQGQETQYF. The chain uses TRBV7-9 and TRBJ2-5; the match to TRBD1 covers 10 bases. V was clipped by 5 bases and J by 2 bases; unmatched bases: 2. Germline V gene lookup returns CDR1 SEHNR and CDR2 FQNEAQ (reference sequence). This CDR3 region has 14 residues.

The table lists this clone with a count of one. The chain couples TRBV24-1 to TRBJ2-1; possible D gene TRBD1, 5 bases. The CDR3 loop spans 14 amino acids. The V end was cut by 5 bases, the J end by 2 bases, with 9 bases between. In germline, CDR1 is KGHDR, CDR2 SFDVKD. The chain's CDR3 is CATSGPGTYNEQFF. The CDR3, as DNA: TGTGCCACCAGTGGTCCAGGGACCTACAATGAGCAGTTCTTC.

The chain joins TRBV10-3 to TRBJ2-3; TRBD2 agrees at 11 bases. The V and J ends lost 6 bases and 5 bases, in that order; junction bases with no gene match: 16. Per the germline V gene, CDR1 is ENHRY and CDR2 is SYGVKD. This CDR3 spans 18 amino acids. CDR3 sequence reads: CAIRDLQTSGRRIDTQYF. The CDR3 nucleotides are TGTGCCATCAGGGATTTACAAACTAGCGGGAGAAGGATAGATACGCAGTATTTT.

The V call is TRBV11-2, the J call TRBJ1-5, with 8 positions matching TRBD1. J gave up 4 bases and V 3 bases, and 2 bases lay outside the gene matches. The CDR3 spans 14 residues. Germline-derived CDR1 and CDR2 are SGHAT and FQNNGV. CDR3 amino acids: CASSLGQANQPQHF. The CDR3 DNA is TGTGCCAGCAGCTTGGGACAGGCTAATCAGCCCCAGCATTTT.

The CDR3 sequence: CASSPRGTRDETQYF. The DNA for the CDR3 is TGCGCCAGCAGCCCTCGTGGGACTAGGGACGAGACCCAGTACTTC. J is TRBJ2-5 and V is TRBV4-1; 8 positions match TRBD2. This CDR3 spans 15 amino acids. The germline V gene has CDR1 MGHRA and CDR2 YSYEKL. Germline trimming cut 4 bases from V and 5 bases from J; bases unmatched to any gene: 9.

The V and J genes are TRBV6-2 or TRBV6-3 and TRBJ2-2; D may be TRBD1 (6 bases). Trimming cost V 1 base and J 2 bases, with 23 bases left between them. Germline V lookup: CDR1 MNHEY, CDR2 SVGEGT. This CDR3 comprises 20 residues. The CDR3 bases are TGTGCCAGCAGTTACTTACTCGACTTCCTCGACAGGTCCAACACCGGGGAGCTGTTTTTT. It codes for CASSYLLDFLDRSNTGELFF.

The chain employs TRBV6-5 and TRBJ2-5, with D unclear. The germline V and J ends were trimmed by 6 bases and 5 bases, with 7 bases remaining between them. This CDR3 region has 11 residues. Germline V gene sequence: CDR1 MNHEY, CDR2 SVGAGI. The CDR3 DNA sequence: TGTGCCAGCAGCCCGCGGGAGACCCAGTACTTC. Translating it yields CASSPRETQYF.

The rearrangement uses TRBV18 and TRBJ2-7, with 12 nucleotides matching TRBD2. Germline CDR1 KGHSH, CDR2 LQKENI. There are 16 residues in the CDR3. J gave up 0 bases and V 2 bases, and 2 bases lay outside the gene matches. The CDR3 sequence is CASSPWTSGTSYEQYF. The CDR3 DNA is TGTGCCAGCTCACCATGGACTAGCGGGACCTCCTACGAGCAGTACTTC. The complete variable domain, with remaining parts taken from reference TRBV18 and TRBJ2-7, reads NAGVMQNPRHLVRRRGQEARLRCSPMKGHSHVYWYRQLPEEGLKFMVYLQKENIIDESGMPKERFSAEFPKEGPSILRIQQVVRGDSAAYFCASSPWTSGTSYEQYFGPGTRLTVT.

CDR3 nucleotide sequence: TGTGCCAGCAGCTCTCAGGACAGGACCTATGGCTACACCTTC. This translates into CASSSQDRTYGYTF. The genes are TRBV11-2 and TRBJ1-2; 7 bases fit TRBD1. V lost 4 bases, J lost 4 bases, and 6 bases stayed unmatched. In germline, CDR1 is SGHAT, CDR2 FQNNGV. This CDR3 spans 14 amino acids.

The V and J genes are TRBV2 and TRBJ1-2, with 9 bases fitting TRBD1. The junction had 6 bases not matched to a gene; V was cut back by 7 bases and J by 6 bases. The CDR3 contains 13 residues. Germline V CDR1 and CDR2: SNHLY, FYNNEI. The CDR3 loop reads CASNWDRDNGYTF. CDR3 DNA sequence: TGTGCCAGCAATTGGGACAGGGATAATGGCTACACCTTC.